The rows below give T cell receptor beta chains drawn from one sample of a study of beta chain features in type 1 diabetes. Measured with immunoSEQ multiplex PCR; TCRdb has only the in-frame clones, and not every one. The sample lists under 150,000 clones, approximately 10% occurring once. The sample was central memory CD4+ T cells from blood. The origin of the receptors is a man aged 30 to 45 with type 1 diabetes. The CDR3 runs from the conserved cysteine through the conserved F or W. D genes are given only for firm matches. The size field is filled for only some rows; it gives once, few, many or a size class.

D	V	J	length	size	DNA	CDR3
TRBD1	TRBV19	TRBJ2-7	14	few	TGTGCCAGCCGTACCGGGACAGGAACTCGCGAGCAGTACTTC	CASRTGTGTREQYF
NA	TRBV6-5	TRBJ1-4	15	NA	TGTGCCAGCAGTTACTCGAGAGGGTTTGGTGAAAAACTGTTTTTT	CASSYSRGFGEKLFF
NA	TRBV7-3	TRBJ2-3	16	few	TGTGCCAGCAGCCAGGGGCCTAGCGGTAACACAGATACGCAGTATTTT	CASSQGPSGNTDTQYF
TRBD1	TRBV7-9	TRBJ2-5	13	few	TGTGCCAGCAGCCGGACAGGGTGGGAGACCCAGTACTTC	CASSRTGWETQYF
NA	TRBV5-1	TRBJ1-6	13	few	TGCGCCAGCAGCCCTTCAGGGGACTCACCCCTCCACTTT	CASSPSGDSPLHF
NA	TRBV2	TRBJ1-5	13	NA	TGTGCCAGCACCCCAAATAGCAATCAGCCCCAGCATTTT	CASTPNSNQPQHF
NA	TRBV11-3	TRBJ1-6	13	NA	TGTGCCAGCAGCTTGCAGGGCGATTCACCCCTCCACTTT	CASSLQGDSPLHF
TRBD2	TRBV11-2	TRBJ2-3	17	few	TGTGCCAGCAGCTCAACCGGGACTACCGGAGGTACAGATACGCAGTATTTT	CASSSTGTTGGTDTQYF
TRBD1	TRBV20-1	TRBJ1-2	11	few	TGCAGTGCCGGGACAGGGGGCGGCTACACCTTC	CSAGTGGGYTF
NA	TRBV5-6	TRBJ1-3	14	few	TGTGCCAGCAGCCGACAAGGCTCTGGAAACACCATATATTTT	CASSRQGSGNTIYF
NA	TRBV4-1	TRBJ2-7	15	NA	TGCGCCAGCAGCCAACAAGGGAGAAACTCCTACGAGCAGTACTTC	CASSQQGRNSYEQYF
NA	TRBV7-9	TRBJ2-7	12	few	TGTGCCAGCAGCTCAACATCCTACGAGCAGTACTTC	CASSSTSYEQYF
NA	TRBV12-5	TRBJ2-3	12	few	TGTGCTAGTGGTTCCCGAGAAGATACGCAGTATTTT	CASGSREDTQYF
TRBD1	TRBV7-7	TRBJ2-3	15	NA	TGTGCTAGCAGCTTAGTAGGGGGCGCGGCAGATACGCAGTATTTT	CASSLVGGAADTQYF
TRBD1	TRBV7-9	TRBJ2-5	15	few	TGTGCCAGCAGCTTAGTCGTCGGACAGGGGGAGACCCAGTACTTC	CASSLVVGQGETQYF
NA	TRBV7-3	TRBJ1-2	12	few	TGTGCCAGCAGCCACCCCGGGTCTGGCTACACCTTC	CASSHPGSGYTF
NA	TRBV19	TRBJ1-1	14	NA	TGTGCCAGTGCGCTTCCAGGGCCCGACACTGAAGCTTTCTTT	CASALPGPDTEAFF
TRBD1	TRBV29-1	TRBJ2-7	14	few	TGCAGCGTTGGGATGGGACAGGTCGCCTACGAGCAGTACTTC	CSVGMGQVAYEQYF
TRBD2	TRBV30	TRBJ2-7	13	NA	TGTGCCTGCTCCAGCGGGGGGTCCTACGAGCAGTACTTC	CACSSGGSYEQYF
NA	TRBV7-9	TRBJ2-3	12	few	TGTGCCAGCAGCACGGCGGAAGATACGCAGTATTTT	CASSTAEDTQYF
TRBD1	TRBV18	TRBJ2-6	17	NA	TGTGCCAGCTCACTGGGACAGGGAGGTCCTGGGGCCAACGTCCTGACTTTC	CASSLGQGGPGANVLTF
NA	TRBV9	TRBJ2-5	13	few	TGTGCCAGCAGCCTGGACTACCGGGAGACCCAGTACTTC	CASSLDYRETQYF
NA	TRBV9	TRBJ1-3	14	NA	TGTGCCAGCAGCAAGGAGAGCTCTGGAAACACCATATATTTT	CASSKESSGNTIYF
TRBD2	TRBV4-2	TRBJ2-5	16	NA	TGTGCCAGCAGCCAAGGGACTAGCGGGGGGAAAGAGACCCAGTACTTC	CASSQGTSGGKETQYF
NA	TRBV7-2	TRBJ2-5	16	NA	TGTGCCAGCAGCTTGGCGGGACAGAGGATATGGGAGACCCAGTACTTC	CASSLAGQRIWETQYF
NA	TRBV7-9	TRBJ1-1	14	few	TGTGCCAGCAGCTTTACAGCAGGGAGGACTGAAGCTTTCTTT	CASSFTAGRTEAFF
NA	TRBV19	TRBJ1-2	14	NA	TGTGCCAGTAGTCGGAGGGGATCCGACTATGGCTACACCTTC	CASSRRGSDYGYTF
NA	TRBV5-1	TRBJ2-2	14	few	TGCGCCAGCAGCTTGGAACAGAACACCGGGGAGCTGTTTTTT	CASSLEQNTGELFF
NA	TRBV5-1	TRBJ2-5	13	few	TGCGCCAGCAGTCGGATTGGAGAGAGGGCCCAGTACTTC	CASSRIGERAQYF
TRBD2	TRBV30	TRBJ2-4	12	few	TGTGCCGGTGGGGGGGAGGGAAACATTCAGTACTTC	CAGGGEGNIQYF
NA	TRBV19	TRBJ2-1	15	few	TGTGCCAGTAGTATAGAAACTAGTCCCTACAATGAGCAGTTCTTC	CASSIETSPYNEQFF
TRBD2	TRBV6-5	TRBJ2-1	15	few	TGTGCCAGCAGTTACCCCCAGCGGGGGGGCTCCGAGCAGTTCTTC	CASSYPQRGGSEQFF